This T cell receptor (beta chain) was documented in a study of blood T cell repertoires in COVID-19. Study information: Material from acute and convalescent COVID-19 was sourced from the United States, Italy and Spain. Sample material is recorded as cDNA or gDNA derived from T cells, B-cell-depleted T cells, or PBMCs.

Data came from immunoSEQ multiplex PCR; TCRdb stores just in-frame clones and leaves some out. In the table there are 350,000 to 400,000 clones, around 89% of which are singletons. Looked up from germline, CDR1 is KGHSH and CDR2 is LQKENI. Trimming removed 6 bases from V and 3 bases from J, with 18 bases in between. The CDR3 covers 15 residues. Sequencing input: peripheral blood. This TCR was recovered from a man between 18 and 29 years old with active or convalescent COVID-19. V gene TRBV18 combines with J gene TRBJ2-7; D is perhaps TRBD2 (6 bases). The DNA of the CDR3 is TGTGCCAGCTCCCTGCGCGAAGGTAGCGGCTACGAGCAGTACTTC. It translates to CASSLREGSGYEQYF.